The sequence of this T cell receptor beta chain was determined in a study of control samples from healthy donors and cancer patients. Trimming shortened V by 5 bases and J by 4 bases, and 9 bases separated the two germline ends. The V gene's germline CDR1 is LGHDT and CDR2 YNNKEL (reference sequence). The CDR3 runs 13 residues. This table comes from immunoSEQ multiplex PCR, and its TCRdb copy is limited to in-frame clones, with some not included. In the table there are 100,000 to 150,000 clones, roughly 92% of which are singletons. The source is a young man in good health. The chain uses TRBV3-1 (or the pseudogene TRBV3-2) and TRBJ2-1; D is possibly TRBD2 (5 bases). Input material: blood. The CDR3 DNA follows: TGTGCCAGCAGCTGGGAGTTATACAATGAGCAGTTCTTC. Protein product: CASSWELYNEQFF.